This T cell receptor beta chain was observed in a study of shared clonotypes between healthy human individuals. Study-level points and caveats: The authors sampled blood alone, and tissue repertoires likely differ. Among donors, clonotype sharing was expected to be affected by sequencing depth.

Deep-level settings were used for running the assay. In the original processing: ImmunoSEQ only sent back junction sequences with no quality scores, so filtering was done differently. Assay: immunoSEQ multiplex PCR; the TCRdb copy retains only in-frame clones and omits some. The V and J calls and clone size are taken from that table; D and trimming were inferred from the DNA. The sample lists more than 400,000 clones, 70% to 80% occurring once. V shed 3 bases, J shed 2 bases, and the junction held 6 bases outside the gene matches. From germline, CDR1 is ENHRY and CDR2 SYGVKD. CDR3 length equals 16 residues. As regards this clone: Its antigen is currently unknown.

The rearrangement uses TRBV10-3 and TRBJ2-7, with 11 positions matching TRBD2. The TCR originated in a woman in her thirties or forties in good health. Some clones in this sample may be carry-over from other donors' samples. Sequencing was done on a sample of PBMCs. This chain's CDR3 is CAISDSSGRATYEQYF. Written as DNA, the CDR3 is TGTGCCATCAGTGACAGTAGCGGGAGGGCTACCTACGAGCAGTACTTC.